The entry that follows covers one TCR beta chain sequence. From germline, CDR1 is WSHSY and CDR2 SAAADI. V was clipped by 6 bases and J by 3 bases, with 21 bases between them. The CDR3 length is 17 residues. This sample is part of a study of cytomegalovirus exposure and HLA in healthy donors. Primers included in the PCR were 60 Vbeta and 13 Jbeta primers. Produced via immunoSEQ multiplex PCR; TCRdb's table is partial and in-frame only. In the table there are about 97,000 clones, over 65% of which are singletons. Sequences were obtained from PBMCs. The rearrangement links TRBV10-2 to TRBJ2-4, with D tentatively TRBD2 (5 bases). The sequence was obtained from a man aged 35-49 years in good health and CMV-seronegative. The CDR3 is CASRAGLDNLGKNIQYF. CDR3 coding DNA: TGCGCCAGCAGGGCAGGACTTGACAACTTAGGCAAAAACATTCAGTACTTC.